These T cell receptor beta chains were read from a single sample in a study of identical twins. MiXCR, run by TCRdb on the 5' RACE reads, gives a single entry per CDR3 protein. The sample records about 150,000 distinct CDR3 sequences, under 4.5% being singletons. Sequences were obtained from memory T cells sorted from blood. The receptors were gathered from a man aged 18-30 years in good health. The CDR3 runs from the conserved cysteine through the conserved F or W. The D gene is left open where the match is weak. Expanded clones get a size class; other rows say once, few or many, or leave the size out.

V gene	J gene	D gene	clone size	CDR3 DNA	CDR3 protein
TRBV24-1	TRBJ1-5	TRBD1	many	TGTGCCACCAGTGAGACTGGGACAGCCAATCAGCCCCAGCATTTT	CATSETGTANQPQHF
TRBV12-3/TRBV12-4	TRBJ2-3	NA	many	TGTGCCAGCAGTCCTACCCGCGACAGCTTGGTCACAGATACGCAGTATTTT	CASSPTRDSLVTDTQYF
TRBV20-1	TRBJ1-1	TRBD1	many	TGCAGTGCTAAACCACGGACAGGGTGGAACACTGAAGCTTTCTTT	CSAKPRTGWNTEAFF
TRBV24-1	TRBJ2-7	TRBD2	many	TGTGCCACCAGTGATACGACTAGCGGGAACTCCTACGAGCAGTACTTC	CATSDTTSGNSYEQYF
TRBV5-1	TRBJ2-5	TRBD2	few	TGCGCCAGCAGCCGGCTGGGTAGCGGGACCTCGGGCCGAGAGACCCAGTACTTC	CASSRLGSGTSGRETQYF
TRBV11-3	TRBJ1-3	TRBD1	many	TGTGCCAGCAGCCCCGGACAGGCCTTCTCTGGAAACACCATATATTTT	CASSPGQAFSGNTIYF
TRBV14	TRBJ2-7	NA	many	TGTGCCAGCGCCCATGGGTTTGACGAGCAGTACTTC	CASAHGFDEQYF
TRBV12-3/TRBV12-4	TRBJ1-5	NA	many	TGTGCCAGCAGCCGGCAGGGGCGTCAGCCCCAGCATTTT	CASSRQGRQPQHF
TRBV2	TRBJ2-1	NA	many	TGTGCCAGCAGTTCAATCAGCCTCAGCTCCTACAATGAGCAGTTCTTC	CASSSISLSSYNEQFF
TRBV20-1	TRBJ2-7	TRBD1	many	TGCAGTGCGCGGGTCCCCAGGGGGCACTACGAGCAGTACTTC	CSARVPRGHYEQYF
TRBV27	TRBJ2-5	NA	many	TGTGCCTCGAGCAGACAGTACCAAGAGACCCAGTACTTC	CASSRQYQETQYF
TRBV5-1	TRBJ2-2	NA	NA	TGCGCCAGCAGCTTGGGACCAGAGGTAGCCGGGGAGCTGTTTTTT	CASSLGPEVAGELFF
TRBV12-3/TRBV12-4	TRBJ1-6	NA	many	TGTGCCAGCACACAGGGCTGGAATTCACCCCTCCACTTT	CASTQGWNSPLHF
TRBV20-1	TRBJ2-3	TRBD2	many	TGCAGTGCTATCTCTAGCGGGAGAGGTTCAGATACGCAGTATTTT	CSAISSGRGSDTQYF
TRBV28	TRBJ1-1	NA	many	TGTGCCAGCAGTGGGGGCACTGAAGCTTTCTTT	CASSGGTEAFF
TRBV15	TRBJ2-1	TRBD2	many	TGTGCCACCAGCAGAGCGGCGGGAGAGTTAGAGCAGTTCTTC	CATSRAAGELEQFF
TRBV7-2	TRBJ1-1	TRBD1	few	TGTGCCAGCAGCCTTTTACCAGGGGGACGGAACACTGAAGCTTTCTTT	CASSLLPGGRNTEAFF
TRBV4-3	TRBJ2-2	TRBD2	many	TGCGCCAGCAGCCAAGTCGGGCAGCGGGGGAACACCGGGGAGCTGTTTTTT	CASSQVGQRGNTGELFF
TRBV20-1	TRBJ2-3	NA	NA	TGCAGCCCCATAGGGGGCACAGATACGCAGTATTTT	CSPIGGTDTQYF
TRBV28	TRBJ2-5	NA	many	TGTGCCAGCTTAGGGGAGACCCAGTACTTC	CASLGETQYF
TRBV12-3/TRBV12-4	TRBJ1-5	NA	medium-sized	TGTGCCAGCAGTTTAGCGTCCTTCTCGGCCCCCGGGAGCAATCAGCCCCAGCATTTT	CASSLASFSAPGSNQPQHF
TRBV7-9	TRBJ2-3	NA	many	TGTGCCAGCAGCTTATCTTTCACAGATACGCAGTATTTT	CASSLSFTDTQYF
TRBV11-2	TRBJ2-5	TRBD1	many	TGTGCCAGCGGGAACAGGGGGCGCCAGGAGACCCAGTACTTC	CASGNRGRQETQYF
TRBV18	TRBJ2-2	NA	many	TGTGCCAGCTCACCGAAAGTCGGCGGGTTCACCGGGGAGCTGTTTTTT	CASSPKVGGFTGELFF
TRBV6-1	TRBJ2-7	NA	many	TGTGCCAGCATGCCAGCGGTAATCTCCTACGAGCAGTACTTC	CASMPAVISYEQYF
TRBV4-3	TRBJ1-2	TRBD1	NA	TGCGCCAGCAGCCGAGGGACAGGGGATGGCTACACCTTC	CASSRGTGDGYTF
TRBV12-3/TRBV12-4	TRBJ2-2	NA	many	TGTGCCAGCCGGCACGGGGCGAACACCGGGGAGCTGTTTTTT	CASRHGANTGELFF